These 23 T cell receptor beta chains originate from one sample sequenced in a study of blood T cell repertoires in COVID-19. Assay: immunoSEQ multiplex PCR; the TCRdb copy retains only in-frame clones and omits some. Of hundreds of thousands of clones detected, 85% to 90% appear once; the ten largest clones hold 2.4%. The source material was PBMCs or T cells enriched from blood (not recorded which). These receptors were obtained from a woman younger than 35 who had recovered from COVID-19.

V usage is TRBV11-3 and J usage is TRBJ2-1, with 8 bases that match TRBD2. The junction had 9 bases not matched to a gene; V was cut back by 1 base and J by 10 bases. This CDR3 contains 15 residues. Per germline, CDR1 SGHNT and CDR2 YENEEA. The CDR3 region is CASSLGRGGPREQFF. The CDR3 nucleotides read TGTGCCAGCAGCTTAGGTCGGGGGGGGCCACGGGAGCAGTTCTTC.

V usage is TRBV5-6 and J usage is TRBJ1-1; 8 bases align to TRBD1. V was clipped by 3 bases and J by 6 bases; unmatched bases: 7. Per the germline V gene, CDR1 is SGHDT and CDR2 is YYEEEE. The CDR3 consists of 14 residues. CDR3 amino acids: CASSSITGGAEAFF. Here the CDR3 DNA reads TGTGCCAGCAGCTCGATTACAGGGGGGGCTGAAGCTTTCTTT. The full variable domain, in which reference TRBV5-6 and TRBJ1-1 provide the parts outside the CDR3, is DAGVTQSPTHLIKTRGQQVTLRCSPKSGHDTVSWYQQALGQGPQFIFQYYEEEERQRGNFPDRFSGHQFPNYSSELNVNALLLGDSALYLCASSSITGGAEAFFGQGTRLTVV.

CDR3 residues: CASRPQGASTDTQYF. The CDR3, as DNA: TGTGCCAGCAGGCCTCAGGGGGCTAGCACAGATACGCAGTATTTT. This chain joins TRBV6-5 and TRBJ2-3; TRBD1 matches 8 bases. Germline loops: CDR1 MNHEY, CDR2 SVGAGI. V was pared by 6 bases and J by 0 bases, with 5 bases of the junction left unmatched. This CDR3 contains 15 residues.

The chain couples TRBV5-1 to TRBJ2-1; 11 bases fit TRBD2. The ends lost 4 bases at V and 6 bases at J; junction bases unmatched: 9. The germline CDR1 and CDR2 sequences are SGHRS and YFSETQ. CDR3 length equals 16 residues. Here the CDR3 reads CASSSLAGGRGNEQFF. CDR3 nucleotides: TGCGCCAGCAGCAGCCTAGCGGGGGGCCGTGGCAATGAGCAGTTCTTC.

The chain is built from TRBV4-1 and TRBJ2-2; TRBD1 matches at 9 bases. V gave up 3 bases and J gave up 4 bases; unmatched junction bases: 3. Looked up from germline, CDR1 is MGHRA and CDR2 is YSYEKL. The length of the CDR3 is 15 residues. CDR3 DNA sequence: TGCGCCAGCAGCCAGGGACAGGGAGGCACCGGGGAGCTGTTTTTT. It specifies CASSQGQGGTGELFF.

The J gene is TRBJ1-1, the V gene TRBV29-1; D perhaps matches TRBD1 (6 bases). This CDR3 spans 13 amino acids. V lost 4 bases and J lost 4, with 13 bases in between. Germline values: CDR1 SQVTM, CDR2 ANQGSEA. CDR3 sequence (DNA): TGCAGCGTTGTAGGGGGTGTAGGCACTGAAGCTTTCTTT. This gives the protein CSVVGGVGTEAFF.

The rearrangement links TRBV28 to TRBJ2-7; weak D call: TRBD2 (5 bases). V lost 9 bases and J lost 3, with 18 bases in between. This CDR3 has 14 amino acids. The V gene's germline CDR1 is MDHEN and CDR2 SYDVKM. This CDR3 is CASKAHRDYYEQYF. In DNA, the CDR3 is TGTGCCAGTAAGGCTCATCGGGATTACTACGAGCAGTACTTC.

This chain uses TRBV7-2 with TRBJ1-2; D call uncertain. V was pared by 4 bases and J by 6 bases, with 18 bases between. Germline lookup yields CDR1 SGHTA and CDR2 FQGNSA. CDR3 length: 15 residues. The CDR3 DNA follows: TGTGCCAGCAGCTCGCAGGAAACACTTATGAATGGCTACACCTTC. It is translated as CASSSQETLMNGYTF.

This chain connects TRBV20-1 to TRBJ2-7; the D gene is possibly TRBD2 (6 bases). Looked up from germline, CDR1 is DFQATT and CDR2 is SNEGSKA (reference sequence). V was clipped by 4 bases and J by 3 bases, with 10 bases between them. The CDR3 covers 12 residues. The CDR3 nucleotides are TGCAGTGCTAATGAGGGACTCTACGAGCAGTACTTC. Translated: CSANEGLYEQYF.

The V and J genes are TRBV5-1 and TRBJ2-2; 9 nucleotides agree with TRBD1. Germline CDR1 SGHRS, CDR2 YFSETQ. This CDR3 is 14 amino acids long. Trimming removed 3 bases from V and 3 bases from J; junction bases left unmatched: 0. The CDR3: CASSWTGDTGELFF. As DNA, the CDR3 is TGCGCCAGCAGCTGGACAGGGGACACCGGGGAGCTGTTTTTT. The full variable domain, rest sourced from reference TRBV5-1 and TRBJ2-2, is KAGVTQTPRYLIKTRGQQVTLSCSPISGHRSVSWYQQTPGQGLQFLFEYFSETQRNKGNFPGRFSGRQFSNSRSEMNVSTLELGDSALYLCASSWTGDTGELFFGEGSRLTVL.

This clone came up a few times. The V and J genes are TRBV20-1 and TRBJ1-5; no firm D call. Deletions cut 3 bases from V and 1 base from J, with 7 bases between. The CDR3 covers 13 residues. Germline-derived CDR1 and CDR2 are DFQATT and SNEGSKA (reference sequence). CDR3 sequence: CSASTRSNQPQHF. The CDR3 region has the DNA TGCAGTGCTAGTACCCGGAGCAATCAGCCCCAGCATTTT.

This clone occurred once. The genes are TRBV25-1 and TRBJ2-5; TRBD2 matches 9 bases. V lost 6 bases to trimming and J lost 5 bases; unmatched junction nucleotides: 10. Germline V gene sequence: CDR1 MGHDK, CDR2 SYGVNS. The CDR3 runs to 15 residues. In nucleotides, the CDR3 is TGTGCCAGCAGCCAGCCGGGACTAGCCGGGGAGACCCAGTACTTC. It yields the protein CASSQPGLAGETQYF.

V and J are TRBV9 and TRBJ2-2, with 10 nucleotides matching TRBD2. J lost 6 bases, V lost 3 bases, and 2 bases had no gene match. The CDR3 length is 14 residues. Germline values: CDR1 SGDLS, CDR2 YYNGEE. CDR3 protein: CASSALAGAGELFF. The CDR3 nucleotides are TGTGCCAGCAGCGCCCTAGCGGGGGCCGGGGAGCTGTTTTTT.

The chain has TRBV7-9 and TRBJ1-4; D ambiguous. The V and J ends lost 10 bases and 0 bases respectively, with 15 bases between them. The CDR3 is 15 amino acids. The germline gives CDR1 SEHNR, CDR2 FQNEAQ (reference sequence). The CDR3 DNA reads TGTGCCACCGGAGGAGGGCTTGCAACTAATGAAAAACTGTTTTTT. This codes for CATGGGLATNEKLFF. The whole variable domain, remainder taken from reference TRBV7-9 and TRBJ1-4, is DTGVSQNPRHKITKRGQNVTFRCDPISEHNRLYWYRQTLGQGPEFLTYFQNEAQLEKSRLLSDRFSAERPKGSFSTLEIQRTEQGDSAMYLCATGGGLATNEKLFFGSGTQLSVL.

This chain links TRBV27 with TRBJ2-7; D may be TRBD1 (6 bases). The germline V gene has CDR1 MNHEY and CDR2 SMNVEV (reference sequence). CDR3 size: 13 residues. V gave up 2 bases and J gave up 3 bases, with 8 bases separating them. The CDR3 spells CASSLGGDYEQYF. CDR3 sequence (DNA): TGTGCCAGCAGTTTAGGGGGCGACTACGAGCAGTACTTC.

CDR3 amino acids: CASSPSRGIHNEQFF. In nucleotides, the CDR3 is TGTGCCAGCAGTCCGAGTAGGGGGATCCACAATGAGCAGTTCTTC. The genes are TRBV2 and TRBJ2-1; TRBD1 is a possible D gene (6 bases). This CDR3 is 15 amino acids long. V lost 5 bases to trimming and J lost 5 bases, with 16 bases between them. The germline V gene has CDR1 SNHLY and CDR2 FYNNEI.

The genes are TRBV28 and TRBJ1-5; D unresolved. Germline V lookup: CDR1 MDHEN, CDR2 SYDVKM. This CDR3 has 14 amino acids. V shed 3 bases and J shed 5 bases, with 11 bases lying between them. In nucleotides, the CDR3 is TGTGCCAGCAGTTTTCACCGGGTGGATCAGCCCCAGCATTTT. It encodes CASSFHRVDQPQHF.

J is TRBJ2-2 and V is TRBV6-5, with D possibly matching TRBD1 (6 bases). The V and J ends lost 10 bases and 6 bases respectively, with 12 bases between them. Germline CDR1 MNHEY, CDR2 SVGAGI. The CDR3 is 12 residues long. CDR3 amino acids: CAIGQGPGELFF. For the CDR3, the DNA is TGTGCCATTGGCCAGGGGCCCGGGGAGCTGTTTTTT.

The rearrangement uses TRBV7-9 and TRBJ2-3; 7 bases are shared with TRBD1. Looked up from germline, CDR1 is SEHNR and CDR2 is FQNEAQ (reference sequence). J lost 7 bases, V lost 5 bases, and 12 bases had no gene match. The CDR3 has 15 residues. The CDR3 spells CASSPDGTALHTQYF. DNA of the CDR3: TGTGCCAGCAGCCCGGATGGGACAGCGTTACATACGCAGTATTTT. The whole variable domain, filled in from reference TRBV7-9 and TRBJ2-3, reads DTGVSQNPRHKITKRGQNVTFRCDPISEHNRLYWYRQTLGQGPEFLTYFQNEAQLEKSRLLSDRFSAERPKGSFSTLEIQRTEQGDSAMYLCASSPDGTALHTQYFGPGTRLTVL.

V is TRBV11-2 and J is TRBJ1-6; the D gene is possibly TRBD1 (5 bases). Germline V gene lookup returns CDR1 SGHAT and CDR2 FQNNGV. The V and J ends lost 5 bases and 5 bases respectively, with 13 bases between them. The CDR3 length is 15 residues. CDR3 amino acids: CASSPRVGDNSPLHF. The CDR3, as DNA: TGTGCCAGCAGCCCCAGGGTAGGAGATAATTCACCCCTCCACTTT.

The CDR3 DNA sequence: TGTGCCAGCCTTCGGAGGGCTAGCACAGATACGCAGTATTTT. This codes for CASLRRASTDTQYF. The genes are TRBV18 and TRBJ2-3, with a tentative D call TRBD2 (6 bases). V gave up 8 bases and J gave up 0 bases, with 12 bases separating them. In germline, CDR1 is KGHSH, CDR2 LQKENI. The CDR3 totals 14 residues.

This clone came up a few times. V is TRBV19 and J is TRBJ2-2, with D possibly matching TRBD1 (6 bases). CDR1 and CDR2 (germline): LNHDA, SQIVND (reference sequence). The CDR3 spans 15 residues. The V end lost 5 bases, the J end lost 1 base, and 11 bases lay between the germline ends. CDR3 bases: TGTGCCAGTAGTCTACGGGACAAGAACACCGGGGAGCTGTTTTTT. Protein: CASSLRDKNTGELFF.

This chain joins TRBV2 and TRBJ2-1; TRBD1 matches at 8 bases. The CDR3 is 13 amino acids. Trimming removed 8 bases from V and 8 bases from J; junction bases left unmatched: 8. CDR1 is SNHLY, CDR2 FYNNEI, per germline. The CDR3, as DNA: TGTGCCAGCGCCCGGAACAGGGGGGATGAGCAGTTCTTC. Amino acids: CASARNRGDEQFF.